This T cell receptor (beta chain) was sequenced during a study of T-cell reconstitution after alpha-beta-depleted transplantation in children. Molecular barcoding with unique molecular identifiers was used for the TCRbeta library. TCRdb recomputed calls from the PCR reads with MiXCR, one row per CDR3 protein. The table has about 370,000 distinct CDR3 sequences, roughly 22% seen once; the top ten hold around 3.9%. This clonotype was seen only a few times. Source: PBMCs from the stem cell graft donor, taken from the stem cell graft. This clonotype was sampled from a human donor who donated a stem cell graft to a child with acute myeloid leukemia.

CDR3 in amino acids: CASSPRTGVSYEQYF. Here the CDR3 DNA reads TGTGCCAGCAGCCCCAGGACAGGGGTTTCGTACGAGCAGTACTTC. J is TRBJ2-7 and V is TRBV12-3 or TRBV12-4; 9 nucleotides match TRBD1. This CDR3 is built from 15 residues. J lost 4 bases, V lost 6 bases, and 10 bases had no gene match.